This T cell receptor beta chain was found in a study of T cell responses to AZD1222 COVID-19 vaccine. This clone was observed a few times. The CDR3 totals 16 residues. V was clipped by 5 bases and J by 2 bases; unmatched bases: 6. Germline CDR1 reads SGHTA; CDR2 reads FQGNSA. The method was immunoSEQ multiplex PCR; TCRdb's version includes in-frame clones alone and lacks a portion of them. Altogether around 130,000 clones are present, approximately 85% being singletons, with the ten largest covering just under 9.5%. The chain has TRBV7-2 and TRBJ1-4, with TRBD1 identical over 9 bases. The receptor comes from an adult in good health. The sample here was peripheral blood, taken on day 0 of AZD1222 vaccination. CDR3 residues: CASSPGQGYTNEKLFF. In DNA, the CDR3 is TGTGCCAGCAGCCCGGGACAGGGATACACTAATGAAAAACTGTTTTTT.